This T cell receptor beta chain was identified during a study of CD8 T cells in Susac syndrome. Random hexamers were used to reverse transcribe the RNA input (roughly 0.5 to 1 ug). Across 54 Vbeta and 13 Jbeta, immunoSEQ multiplex PCR amplified TCR beta CDR3. TCRdb analysed the immunoSEQ multiplex PCR reads with MiXCR anew, one entry per CDR3 protein. The sample consists of some 100,000 distinct CDR3 sequences, about 90% of them appearing once. The control group consisted of healthy donors matched for age and sex. The CDR3 sequence is 15 residues long. After removal of 2 bases from V and 6 bases from J, the junction contained 8 bases not matched to a gene.

The TCR comes from a human donor in good health. The rearrangement uses TRBV12-3 or TRBV12-4 and TRBJ1-2, with 8 nucleotides matching TRBD1. The sample comprised CD4+ T cells from PBMCs. CDR3 region: CASSLMIGTGHGYTF. DNA of the CDR3: TGTGCCAGCAGTTTAATGATTGGGACAGGTCATGGCTACACCTTC.